These 16 T cell receptor beta chains came from one sample sequenced in a study of CD8 T cells in Susac syndrome. With random hexamers, 0.5 to 1 ug RNA was reverse transcribed. From the immunoSEQ multiplex PCR reads, TCRdb called clonotypes with MiXCR, one entry per CDR3 protein. The sample records fewer than 100,000 distinct CDR3 sequences, roughly 90% being singletons. Sequenced input: CD8+ T cells from PBMCs. The source is a human donor with multiple sclerosis.

This chain joins TRBV7-8 and TRBJ1-5; D may be TRBD1 (6 bases). Trimming left V 5 bases short and J 0 bases short, with 20 bases between. Germline V CDR1 and CDR2: SGHVS, FQNEAQ. The CDR3 sequence is 18 residues long. DNA of the CDR3: TGTGCCAGCAGCCCGCCCTCGGGGGCAGTTGATAGCAATCAGCCCCAGCATTTT. This codes for CASSPPSGAVDSNQPQHF.

V gene TRBV29-1 combines with J gene TRBJ2-1; a weak D match, TRBD2 (5 bases). The V end lost 7 bases, the J end lost 4 bases, and 14 bases lay between the germline ends. The CDR3 extends over 13 amino acids. Per germline, CDR1 SQVTM and CDR2 ANQGSEA. CDR3 in amino acids: CSATGLDYNEQFF. CDR3 in DNA: TGCAGCGCAACCGGACTCGATTACAATGAGCAGTTCTTC.

The rearrangement links TRBV13 to TRBJ2-5; the D is unclear. The CDR3 length is 14 residues. Trimming cost V 7 bases and J 1 base, with 13 bases left between them. Per the germline V gene, CDR1 is PRHDT and CDR2 is FYEKMQ (reference sequence). The CDR3 DNA reads as TGTGCCAGCACCCTAGGATTATCCCAAGAGACCCAGTACTTC. It translates to CASTLGLSQETQYF.

The V and J genes are TRBV4-1 and TRBJ2-7; 7 nucleotides agree with TRBD2. V shed 0 bases, J shed 0 bases, and the junction held 2 bases outside the gene matches. This CDR3 is 15 amino acids long. Germline V lookup: CDR1 MGHRA, CDR2 YSYEKL. The CDR3 DNA reads TGCGCCAGCAGCCAAGAGGGCGGGAGCTCCTACGAGCAGTACTTC. Protein product: CASSQEGGSSYEQYF.

The chain combines TRBV6-5 with TRBJ2-2, with D perhaps TRBD2 (6 bases). Germline values: CDR1 MNHEY, CDR2 SVGAGI. Trimming stripped 6 bases from V and 3 bases from J, with 14 bases between. CDR3 length: 15 residues. As DNA, the CDR3 is TGTGCCAGCAGGAAACACGGCGGGGACACCGGGGAGCTGTTTTTT. Translated, it gives CASRKHGGDTGELFF.

The J gene is TRBJ2-7, the V gene TRBV2; possibly TRBD1 or TRBD2 for D (5 bases each). The germline CDR1 and CDR2 sequences are SNHLY and FYNNEI. The ends were cut back, 7 bases at V and 2 bases at J, with 18 bases in the middle. This CDR3 is built from 15 residues. DNA for the CDR3: TGTGCCAGCATGCCCCCCAGGCAGGGACCCTACGAGCAGTACTTC. It translates to CASMPPRQGPYEQYF. The full variable domain, in which reference TRBV2 and TRBJ2-7 provide the parts outside the CDR3, is EPEVTQTPSHQVTQMGQEVILRCVPISNHLYFYWYRQILGQKVEFLVSFYNNEISEKSEIFDDQFSVERPDGSNFTLKIRSTKLEDSAMYFCASMPPRQGPYEQYFGPGTRLTVT.

The chain combines TRBV6-5 with TRBJ1-6; the D gene is possibly TRBD1 (5 bases). CDR3 length: 16 amino acids. From germline, CDR1 is MNHEY and CDR2 SVGAGI. Trimming left V 0 bases short and J 9 bases short, with 15 bases between. CDR3 coding DNA: TGTGCCAGCAGTTACTCTTGGGGGAAGTTATTTTCACCCCTCCACTTT. As protein: CASSYSWGKLFSPLHF.

This rearrangement joins TRBV10-2 to TRBJ1-5; D might be TRBD1 (5 bases). The CDR3 runs to 13 residues. CDR1 is WSHSY, CDR2 SAAADI, per germline. Trimming took 5 bases from V and 3 from J, leaving 8 bases between them. The CDR3 DNA is TGCGCCAGCAGTAGGGGTTACAATCAGCCCCAGCATTTT. It encodes CASSRGYNQPQHF.

CDR3 DNA sequence: TGTGCCAGCAGCTTAGCGAGAATAGCGGGACCACCTTCTGGGGCCAACGTCCTGACTTTC. Translated: CASSLARIAGPPSGANVLTF. The chain employs TRBV11-1 and TRBJ2-6, with 8 bases aligning to TRBD2. This CDR3 spans 20 amino acids. V lost 0 bases, J lost 1 base, and 11 bases stayed unmatched. CDR1 and CDR2 from the germline V gene are SGHAT and FQDESV (reference sequence).

The genes are TRBV15 and TRBJ2-2, with D maybe TRBD1 (6 bases). Germline V lookup: CDR1 LNHNV, CDR2 YYDKDF (reference sequence). The CDR3 consists of 17 residues. The V end was cut by 5 bases, the J end by 4 bases, with 20 bases between. The CDR3 reads CATSPQGDKATTGELFF. In DNA form, the CDR3 reads TGTGCCACCAGCCCTCAAGGGGACAAGGCTACCACCGGGGAGCTGTTTTTT.

The V and J genes are TRBV27 and TRBJ1-5; D might be TRBD1 (5 bases). V was trimmed by 6 bases and J by 2 bases, leaving 17 bases between them. CDR3 length: 16 residues. Germline V gene lookup returns CDR1 MNHEY and CDR2 SMNVEV (reference sequence). The CDR3 DNA sequence: TGTGCCAGCAGGCCTTACGGTTGGGGGGGCAATCAGCCCCAGCATTTT. The encoded protein is CASRPYGWGGNQPQHF.

This clonotype has a handful of counts. The gene calls are TRBV9 and TRBJ2-7; maybe TRBD1 (5 bases). Trimming stripped 0 bases from V and 5 bases from J, with 12 bases between. Germline values: CDR1 SGDLS, CDR2 YYNGEE. CDR3 length: 14 amino acids. The CDR3 DNA follows: TGTGCCAGCAGCGTAGGGGCAGGGTGGGACGAGCAGTACTTC. Its translation is CASSVGAGWDEQYF. The whole variable domain, remainder taken from reference TRBV9 and TRBJ2-7, is DSGVTQTPKHLITATGQRVTLRCSPRSGDLSVYWYQQSLDQGLQFLIQYYNGEERAKGNILERFSAQQFPDLHSELNLSSLELGDSALYFCASSVGAGWDEQYFGPGTRLTVT.

The CDR3 coding sequence is TGTGCCAGTAGTATAGATCGAGGGGAGGATCTCAATCAGCCCCAGCATTTT. This encodes CASSIDRGEDLNQPQHF. The chain joins TRBV19 to TRBJ1-5; a possible D gene is TRBD1 (5 bases). Germline V gene sequence: CDR1 LNHDA, CDR2 SQIVND (reference sequence). V gave up 0 bases and J gave up 3 bases, with 15 bases separating them. This CDR3 is 17 amino acids long.

V and J are TRBV2 and TRBJ2-3; D possibly corresponds to TRBD2 (6 bases). Trimming cost V 7 bases and J 6 bases, with 8 bases left between them. The CDR3 is 11 amino acids. CDR1 is SNHLY, CDR2 FYNNEI, per germline. CDR3 residues: CASMSGDTQYF. CDR3 coding DNA: TGTGCCAGCATGAGCGGGGATACGCAGTATTTT.

V usage is TRBV7-9 and J usage is TRBJ2-7; D remains unclear. The V gene lost 1 base and the J gene lost 4 bases, with 5 bases spanning the gap. From germline, CDR1 is SEHNR and CDR2 FQNEAQ (reference sequence). This CDR3 is 12 amino acids long. The DNA of the CDR3 is TGTGCCAGCAGCTTAGTTGGATACGAGCAGTACTTC. Translating it yields CASSLVGYEQYF.

J is TRBJ2-7 and V is TRBV7-9; the D is unclear. The V gene lost 1 base and the J gene lost 3 bases, with 16 bases spanning the gap. CDR3 size: 16 residues. The germline V gene has CDR1 SEHNR and CDR2 FQNEAQ (reference sequence). The CDR3 nucleotides are TGTGCCAGCAGCTTAGAAGTGGGTGGTAGCAACTACGAGCAGTACTTC. This codes for CASSLEVGGSNYEQYF.